This T cell receptor (beta chain) was captured in a study of blood T cell repertoires in COVID-19. Across the whole study: Some COVID-19 samples were acute and others convalescent; all came from the United States, Italy and Spain.

The data were produced by immunoSEQ multiplex PCR, yet TCRdb's version contains in-frame clones alone and is incomplete. Of 110,000 to 150,000 clones in the sample, about 84% were seen once. Grouping used clinical history reported by participants in a survey and questionnaire. The CDR3 contains 16 residues. Germline values: CDR1 MNHEY, CDR2 SMNVEV (reference sequence). V lost 5 bases to trimming and J lost 6 bases, with 23 bases between them. This clone was found a few times. The sample taken for sequencing was PBMCs or T cells enriched from blood (not recorded which). The gene calls are TRBV27 and TRBJ2-7, with D possibly being TRBD1 (5 bases). This TCR was recovered from a woman between 18 and 30 years old who had been exposed to COVID-19. DNA for the CDR3: TGTGCCAGCAGTCGGTCCCGGTACAGGCAAAGGAGCGAGCAGTACTTC. It yields the protein CASSRSRYRQRSEQYF.